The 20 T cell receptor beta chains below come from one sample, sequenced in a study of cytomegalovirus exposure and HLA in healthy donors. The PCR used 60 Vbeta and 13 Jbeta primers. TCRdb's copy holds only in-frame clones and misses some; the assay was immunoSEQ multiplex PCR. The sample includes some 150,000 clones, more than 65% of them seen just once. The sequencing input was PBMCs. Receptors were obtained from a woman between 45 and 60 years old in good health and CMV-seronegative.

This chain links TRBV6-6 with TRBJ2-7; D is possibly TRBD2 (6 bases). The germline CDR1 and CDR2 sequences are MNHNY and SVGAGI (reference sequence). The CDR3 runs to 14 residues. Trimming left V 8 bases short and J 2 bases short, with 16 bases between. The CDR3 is CASGRGGPPYEQYF. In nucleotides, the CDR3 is TGTGCCAGCGGCAGAGGAGGGCCTCCCTACGAGCAGTACTTC.

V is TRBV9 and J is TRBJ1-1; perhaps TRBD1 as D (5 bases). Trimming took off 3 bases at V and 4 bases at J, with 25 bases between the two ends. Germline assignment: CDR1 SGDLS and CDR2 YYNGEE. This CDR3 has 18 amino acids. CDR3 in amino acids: CASSAHSLGNGGRTEAFF. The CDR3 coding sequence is TGTGCCAGCAGCGCCCATTCCCTCGGGAACGGGGGACGCACTGAAGCTTTCTTT.

The CDR3 region is CASSLGTTGGIPLPNGYTF. In DNA form, the CDR3 reads TGTGCCAGCAGCTTAGGTACCACGGGGGGCATTCCTTTACCTAATGGCTACACCTTC. This rearrangement joins TRBV11-3 to TRBJ1-2; possibly TRBD1 for D (6 bases). CDR1 is SGHNT, CDR2 YENEEA, per germline. This CDR3 is built from 19 residues. V was trimmed by 1 base and J by 6 bases, leaving 27 bases between them.

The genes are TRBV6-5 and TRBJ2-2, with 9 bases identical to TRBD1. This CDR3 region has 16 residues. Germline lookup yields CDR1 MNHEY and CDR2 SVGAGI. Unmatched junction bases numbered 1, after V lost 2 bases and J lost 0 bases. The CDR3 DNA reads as TGTGCCAGCAGTTACGGGACAGGGACGAACACCGGGGAGCTGTTTTTT. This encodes CASSYGTGTNTGELFF.

The CDR3 reads CASGSGGPYGYTF. In DNA form, the CDR3 reads TGCGCCAGCGGCTCAGGGGGCCCCTATGGCTACACCTTC. The genes are TRBV4-1 and TRBJ1-2; 8 positions match TRBD1. Germline CDR1 is MGHRA and CDR2 is YSYEKL. The V gene end was trimmed by 8 bases and the J gene end by 4 bases; junction bases not matched to a gene: 6. The CDR3 contains 13 residues.

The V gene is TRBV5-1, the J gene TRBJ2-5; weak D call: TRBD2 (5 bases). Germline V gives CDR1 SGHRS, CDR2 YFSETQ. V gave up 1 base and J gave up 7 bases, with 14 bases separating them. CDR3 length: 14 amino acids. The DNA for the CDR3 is TGCGCCAGCAGCTTGACCGACGGGGTTGGGACCCAGTACTTC. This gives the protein CASSLTDGVGTQYF.

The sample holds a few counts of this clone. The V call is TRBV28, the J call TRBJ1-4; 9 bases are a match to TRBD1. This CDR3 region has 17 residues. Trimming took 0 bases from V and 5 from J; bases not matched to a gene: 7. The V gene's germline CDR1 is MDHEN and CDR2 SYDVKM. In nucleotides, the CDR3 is TGTGCCAGCAGTTTATGGTCGGGACAGGGACTCAATGAAAAACTGTTTTTT. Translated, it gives CASSLWSGQGLNEKLFF.

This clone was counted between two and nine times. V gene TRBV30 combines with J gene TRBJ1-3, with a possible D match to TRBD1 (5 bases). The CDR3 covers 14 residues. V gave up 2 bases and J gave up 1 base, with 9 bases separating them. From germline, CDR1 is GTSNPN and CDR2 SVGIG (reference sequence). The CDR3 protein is CAWSQGRSGNTIYF. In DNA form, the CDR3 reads TGTGCCTGGAGTCAGGGTAGGTCTGGAAACACCATATATTTT.

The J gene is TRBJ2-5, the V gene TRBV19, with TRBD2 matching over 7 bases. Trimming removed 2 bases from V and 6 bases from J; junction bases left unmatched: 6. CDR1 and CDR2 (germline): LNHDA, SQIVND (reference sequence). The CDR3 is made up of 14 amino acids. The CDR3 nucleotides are TGTGCCAGTAGTATAATCGGGGGGAGAAAGACCCAGTACTTC. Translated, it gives CASSIIGGRKTQYF.

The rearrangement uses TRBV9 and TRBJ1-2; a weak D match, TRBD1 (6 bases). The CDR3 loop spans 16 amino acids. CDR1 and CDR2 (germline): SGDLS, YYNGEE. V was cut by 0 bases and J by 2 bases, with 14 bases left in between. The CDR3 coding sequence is TGTGCCAGCAGCGTAGATGTACAGGGAGAGAACTATGGCTACACCTTC. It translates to CASSVDVQGENYGYTF. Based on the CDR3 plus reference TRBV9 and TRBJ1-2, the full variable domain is DSGVTQTPKHLITATGQRVTLRCSPRSGDLSVYWYQQSLDQGLQFLIQYYNGEERAKGNILERFSAQQFPDLHSELNLSSLELGDSALYFCASSVDVQGENYGYTFGSGTRLTVV.

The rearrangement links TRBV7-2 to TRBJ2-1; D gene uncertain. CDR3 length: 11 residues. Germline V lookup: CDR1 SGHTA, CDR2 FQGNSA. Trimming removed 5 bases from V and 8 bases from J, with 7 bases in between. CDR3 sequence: CASSPNYEQFF. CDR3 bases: TGTGCCAGCAGCCCCAATTATGAGCAGTTCTTC.

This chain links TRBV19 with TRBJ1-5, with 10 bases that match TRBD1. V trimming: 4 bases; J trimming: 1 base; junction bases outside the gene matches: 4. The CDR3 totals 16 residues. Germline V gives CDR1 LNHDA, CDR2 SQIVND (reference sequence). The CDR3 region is CASSRKTGGSNQPQHF. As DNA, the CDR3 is TGTGCCAGTAGTAGAAAGACAGGGGGCAGCAATCAGCCCCAGCATTTT.

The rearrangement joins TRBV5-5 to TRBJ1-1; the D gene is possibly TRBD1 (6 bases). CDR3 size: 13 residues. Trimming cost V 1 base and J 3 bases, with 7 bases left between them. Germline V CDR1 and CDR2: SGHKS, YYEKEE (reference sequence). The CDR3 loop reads CASSLTGYTEAFF. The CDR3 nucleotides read TGTGCCAGCAGCTTGACAGGGTACACTGAAGCTTTCTTT.

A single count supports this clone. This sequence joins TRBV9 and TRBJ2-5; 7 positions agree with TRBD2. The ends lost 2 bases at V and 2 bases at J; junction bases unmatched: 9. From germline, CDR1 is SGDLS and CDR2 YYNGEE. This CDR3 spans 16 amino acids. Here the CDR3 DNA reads TGTGCCAGCAGCGTGGAAGCGGGGAACTTTCAAGAGACCCAGTACTTC. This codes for CASSVEAGNFQETQYF.

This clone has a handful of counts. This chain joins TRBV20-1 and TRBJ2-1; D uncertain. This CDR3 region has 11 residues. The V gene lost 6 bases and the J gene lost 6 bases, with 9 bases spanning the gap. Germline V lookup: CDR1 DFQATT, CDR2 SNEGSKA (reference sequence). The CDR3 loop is CSASRSNEQFF. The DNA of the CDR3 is TGCAGTGCCTCTCGTTCCAATGAGCAGTTCTTC.

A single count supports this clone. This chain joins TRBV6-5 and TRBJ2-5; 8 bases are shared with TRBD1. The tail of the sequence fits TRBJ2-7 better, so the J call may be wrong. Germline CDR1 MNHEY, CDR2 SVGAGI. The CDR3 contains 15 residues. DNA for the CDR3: TGTGCCAGCAGCCCTGCCATGACAGGGGACGACGAGCAGTACTTC. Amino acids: CASSPAMTGDDEQYF.

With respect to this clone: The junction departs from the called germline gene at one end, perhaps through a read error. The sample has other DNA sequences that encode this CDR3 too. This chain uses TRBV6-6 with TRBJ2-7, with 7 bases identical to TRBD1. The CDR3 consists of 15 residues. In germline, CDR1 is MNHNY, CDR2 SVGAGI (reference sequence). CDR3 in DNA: TGTGCCAGTAGTTACCAGGGACAGAAGAAGTACGAGCAGTACTTC. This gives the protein CASSYQGQKKYEQYF.

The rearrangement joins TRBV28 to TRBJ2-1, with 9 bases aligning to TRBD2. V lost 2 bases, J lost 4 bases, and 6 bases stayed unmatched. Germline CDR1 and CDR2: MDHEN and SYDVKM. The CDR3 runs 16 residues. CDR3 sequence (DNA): TGTGCCAGCAGTTTAGAGACTAGCGGAGTTTACAATGAGCAGTTCTTC. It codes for CASSLETSGVYNEQFF.

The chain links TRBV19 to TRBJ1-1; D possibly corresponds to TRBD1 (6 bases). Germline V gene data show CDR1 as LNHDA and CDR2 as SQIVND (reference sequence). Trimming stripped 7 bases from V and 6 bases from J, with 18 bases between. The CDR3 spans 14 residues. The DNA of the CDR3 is TGTGCCAGTAAAGTTACAGGGAGAACATCTGAAGCTTTCTTT. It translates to CASKVTGRTSEAFF.

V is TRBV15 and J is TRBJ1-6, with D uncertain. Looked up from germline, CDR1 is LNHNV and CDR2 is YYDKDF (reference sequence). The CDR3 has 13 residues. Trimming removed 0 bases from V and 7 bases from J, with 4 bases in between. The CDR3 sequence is CATSRDQNSPLHF. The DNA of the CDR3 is TGTGCCACCAGCAGAGATCAGAATTCACCCCTCCACTTT.